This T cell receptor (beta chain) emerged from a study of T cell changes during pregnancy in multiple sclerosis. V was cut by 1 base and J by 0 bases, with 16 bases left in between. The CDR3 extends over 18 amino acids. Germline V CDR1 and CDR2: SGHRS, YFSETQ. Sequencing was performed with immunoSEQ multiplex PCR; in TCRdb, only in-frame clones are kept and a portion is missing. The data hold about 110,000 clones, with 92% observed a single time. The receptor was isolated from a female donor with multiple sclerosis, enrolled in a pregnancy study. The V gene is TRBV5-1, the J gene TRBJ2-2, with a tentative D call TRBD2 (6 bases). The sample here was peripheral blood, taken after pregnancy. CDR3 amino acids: CASSLWGMGRTNTGELFF. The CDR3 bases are TGCGCCAGCAGCTTGTGGGGGATGGGGAGGACGAACACCGGGGAGCTGTTTTTT.